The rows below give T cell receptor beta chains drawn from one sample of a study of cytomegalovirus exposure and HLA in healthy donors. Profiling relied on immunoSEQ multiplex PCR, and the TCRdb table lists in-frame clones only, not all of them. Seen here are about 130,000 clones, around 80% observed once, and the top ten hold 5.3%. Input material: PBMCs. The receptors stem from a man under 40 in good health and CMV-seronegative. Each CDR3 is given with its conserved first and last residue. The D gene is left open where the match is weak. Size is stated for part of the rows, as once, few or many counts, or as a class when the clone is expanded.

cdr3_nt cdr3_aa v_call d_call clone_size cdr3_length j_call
TGTGCCATCGCTGGGGGGGCCGTCAATGAGCAGTTCTTC CAIAGGAVNEQFF TRBV10-3 NA NA 13 TRBJ2-1
TGTGCCAGCAGTCTCCAGGGGGCGCGAACTGAAGCTTTCTTT CASSLQGARTEAFF TRBV28 TRBD1 NA 14 TRBJ1-1
TGTGCCAGTAGTGTCGACAGGGTTGTTACTGAAGCTTTCTTT CASSVDRVVTEAFF TRBV19 TRBD1 NA 14 TRBJ1-1
TGTGCCAGCAGAGGACAGGGGCGTTCCACCGGGGAGCTGTTTTTT CASRGQGRSTGELFF TRBV19 TRBD1 NA 15 TRBJ2-2
TGTGCCAGCCAGACGGGTGGGAGGTCCTACGAGCAGTACTTC CASQTGGRSYEQYF TRBV6-5 NA NA 14 TRBJ2-7
TGTGCCAGCAGTTATAACTTAGACATTCAGTACTTC CASSYNLDIQYF TRBV2 NA NA 12 TRBJ2-4
TGTGCCAGCAGCGTTAGCGGGAGGGCCCTTGATAATCCATACTCTGGGGCCAACGTCCTGACTTTC CASSVSGRALDNPYSGANVLTF TRBV9 TRBD2 once 22 TRBJ2-6
TGCGCCAGCAGCCTGGACAGGGTGAGGGCGGCTGGCTACACCTTC CASSLDRVRAAGYTF TRBV5-1 TRBD1 NA 15 TRBJ1-2
TGTGCCATCACCATGACAGAAAACACTGAAGCTTTCTTT CAITMTENTEAFF TRBV10-3 NA NA 13 TRBJ1-1
TGTGCCAGCGGACGACAGGGCTTGGGAGAGCAGTACTTC CASGRQGLGEQYF TRBV6-5 TRBD1 NA 13 TRBJ2-7
TGTGCCAGCAGCAAGAGAGTTAGCTCCTACAATGAGCAGTTCTTC CASSKRVSSYNEQFF TRBV11-3 NA NA 15 TRBJ2-1
TGTGCGACCAGCTTGGACAGGGGATACAATGAGCAGTTCTTC CATSLDRGYNEQFF TRBV6-4 TRBD1 few 14 TRBJ2-1
TGTGCCAGCAGCTTAGAGCCACCACCTCCGGGGAATGAGCAGTTCTTC CASSLEPPPPGNEQFF TRBV5-5 NA large 16 TRBJ2-1
TGTGCCAGCACTCCTACCCAGGTTGTCTACAATGAGCAGTTCTTC CASTPTQVVYNEQFF TRBV6-5 NA NA 15 TRBJ2-1
TGTGCCAGCAGCAAGGGACTAGCTAACAATGAGCAGTTCTTC CASSKGLANNEQFF TRBV9 TRBD2 NA 14 TRBJ2-1
TGTGCCAGCAGTAAATCGACAGGGAGCTCCTACGAGCAGTACTTC CASSKSTGSSYEQYF TRBV6-1 TRBD1 NA 15 TRBJ2-7
TGTGCCAGCTCACACCCCTTAGAGAACACTGAAGCTTTCTTT CASSHPLENTEAFF TRBV18 NA NA 14 TRBJ1-1
TGTGCCTGGAGCGGGATGGGTTTTAGCGAGCAGTACTTC CAWSGMGFSEQYF TRBV30 NA NA 13 TRBJ2-7
TGTGCCAGTAGGGACGACAGGGCCCAAGCTAACTATGGCTACACCTTC CASRDDRAQANYGYTF TRBV19 TRBD1 NA 16 TRBJ1-2
TGCGCCAGCAGCCGAATACTAGCGTCGACCTACGAGCAGTACTTC CASSRILASTYEQYF TRBV5-1 TRBD2 few 15 TRBJ2-7
TGTGCCAGTAGTTTGGACAGGTATAGCAATCAGCCCCAGCATTTT CASSLDRYSNQPQHF TRBV19 TRBD1 NA 15 TRBJ1-5
TGTGCCAGCAGAACAGATACCGGGGAGCTGTTTTTT CASRTDTGELFF TRBV10-3 NA NA 12 TRBJ2-2
TGCAGCGTTACTTTACCGGGACAGGGGCGAACACCGGGCGAGCAGTACTTC CSVTLPGQGRTPGEQYF TRBV29-1 TRBD1 NA 17 TRBJ2-7
TGTGCCAGCAGCGCTCCAGGGTTGTCTCCCAATGAGCAGTTCTTC CASSAPGLSPNEQFF TRBV11-2 NA NA 15 TRBJ2-1
TGCGCCAGCAGCCTCGTTCACGCTAGCGGGTTGGAAGAGCAGTACTTC CASSLVHASGLEEQYF TRBV4-1 TRBD2 NA 16 TRBJ2-7
TGCAGCGTTGAATACCCGGGACAAACCTACGAGCAGTACTTC CSVEYPGQTYEQYF TRBV29-1 NA NA 14 TRBJ2-7
TGCGCCAGCAGCCAAATGACAGGGGATGAGCAGTTCTTC CASSQMTGDEQFF TRBV4-3 TRBD1 NA 13 TRBJ2-1